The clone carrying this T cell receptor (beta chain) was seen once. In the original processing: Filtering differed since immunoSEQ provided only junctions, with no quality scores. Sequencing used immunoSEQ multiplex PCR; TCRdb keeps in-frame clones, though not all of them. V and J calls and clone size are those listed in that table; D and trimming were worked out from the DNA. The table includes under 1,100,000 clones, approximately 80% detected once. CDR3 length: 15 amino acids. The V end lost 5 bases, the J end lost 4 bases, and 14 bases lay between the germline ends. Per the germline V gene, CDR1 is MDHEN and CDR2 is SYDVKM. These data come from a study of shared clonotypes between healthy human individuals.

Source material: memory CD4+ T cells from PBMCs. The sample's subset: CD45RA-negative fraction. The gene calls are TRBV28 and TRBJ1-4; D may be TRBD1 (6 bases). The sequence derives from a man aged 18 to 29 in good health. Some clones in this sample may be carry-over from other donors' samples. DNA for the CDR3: TGTGCCAGCAGTCCCCGGACAGCCGATAATGAAAAACTGTTTTTT. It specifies CASSPRTADNEKLFF. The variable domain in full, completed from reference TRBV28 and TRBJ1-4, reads DVKVTQSSRYLVKRTGEKVFLECVQDMDHENMFWYRQDPGLGLRLIYFSYDVKMKEKGDIPEGYSVSREKKERFSLILESASTNQTSMYLCASSPRTADNEKLFFGSGTQLSVL.